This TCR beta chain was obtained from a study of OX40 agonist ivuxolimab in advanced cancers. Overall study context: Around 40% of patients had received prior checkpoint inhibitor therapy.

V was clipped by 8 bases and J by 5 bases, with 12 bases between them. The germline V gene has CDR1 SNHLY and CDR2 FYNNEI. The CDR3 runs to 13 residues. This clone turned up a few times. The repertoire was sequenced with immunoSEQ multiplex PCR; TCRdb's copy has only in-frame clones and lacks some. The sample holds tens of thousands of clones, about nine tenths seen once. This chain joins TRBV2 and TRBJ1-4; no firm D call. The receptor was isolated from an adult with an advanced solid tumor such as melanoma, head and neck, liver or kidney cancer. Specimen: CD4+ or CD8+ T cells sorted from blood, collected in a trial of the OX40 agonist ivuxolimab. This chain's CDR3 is CASFRQINEKLFF. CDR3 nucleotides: TGTGCCAGCTTCCGGCAGATCAATGAAAAACTGTTTTTT.